This TCR beta chain emerged from a study of shared clonotypes between healthy human individuals. Study at large: The study used three CD4 naive, three CD4 memory, two CD8 naive and one CD8 memory plate per donor.

Profiled with immunoSEQ multiplex PCR; TCRdb holds only in-frame clones, not every one. The data show fewer than 400,000 clones, approximately 79% seen once. The count of this clone is one. The V gene lost 5 bases and the J gene lost 0 bases, with 10 bases spanning the gap. The CDR3 totals 15 residues. Germline V lookup: CDR1 MNHNY, CDR2 SVGAGI (reference sequence). The clonotype was recovered from a man under 40 in good health. The chain has TRBV6-6 and TRBJ1-4; D remains ambiguous. Sequencing was performed on memory CD4+ T cells sorted from blood. Subset in this sample: CD45RA-negative fraction. CDR3 coding DNA: TGTGCCAGCAGTGGATACCCAGCAACTAATGAAAAACTGTTTTTT. Protein sequence: CASSGYPATNEKLFF.